The 5 T cell receptor beta chains presented below share a single source sample, sequenced in a study of T-cell reconstitution after alpha-beta-depleted transplantation in children. Preparation of the TCRbeta library involved a method that used unique molecular identifiers. Using its own MiXCR run on the PCR reads, TCRdb lists one record per CDR3 protein. The sample includes about 980,000 distinct CDR3 sequences, about 29% seen only once; the top ten take 25% to 35%. Material: PBMCs, mostly from graft donor cells, obtained 360 days after TCRalphabeta/CD19-depleted stem cell transplant. Source of these receptors: a boy younger than two who had a stem cell transplant for SCID, so the T cells may come from the graft donor.

This chain connects TRBV27 to TRBJ2-7, with a weak D call TRBD2 (5 bases). The ends were cut back, 3 bases at V and 5 bases at J, with 14 bases in the middle. This CDR3 is 14 amino acids long. CDR1 is MNHEY and CDR2 is SMNVEV in the germline V gene (reference sequence). The CDR3 loop reads CASSLRAPGDEQYF. The CDR3 DNA reads as TGTGCCAGCAGTTTGAGGGCACCTGGGGACGAGCAGTACTTC.

CDR3 loop: CSAQLAGGYNEQFF. The CDR3 region has the DNA TGCAGTGCACAACTAGCGGGGGGGTACAATGAGCAGTTCTTC. The rearrangement uses TRBV20-1 and TRBJ2-1; 13 bases match TRBD2. After removal of 6 bases from V and 4 bases from J, the junction contained 3 bases not matched to a gene. CDR3 length equals 14 residues. Germline assignment: CDR1 DFQATT and CDR2 SNEGSKA (reference sequence).

The J gene is TRBJ2-5, the V gene TRBV9; 7 bases are a match to TRBD2. Germline assignment: CDR1 SGDLS and CDR2 YYNGEE. The CDR3 runs to 16 residues. V lost 0 bases to trimming and J lost 1 base; unmatched junction nucleotides: 6. CDR3 coding DNA: TGTGCCAGCAGCGTAGGGCTAGCGGTACTCCAAGAGACCCAGTACTTC. Translating gives CASSVGLAVLQETQYF.

A few counts support this clonotype. The chain has TRBV4-1 and TRBJ2-7; possible D gene TRBD1, 6 bases. This CDR3 has 16 residues. Germline assignment: CDR1 MGHRA and CDR2 YSYEKL. V shed 1 base and J shed 3 bases, with 16 bases lying between them. The CDR3 nucleotides are TGCGCCAGCAGCCAAGCTTCCGGCAGGGGCTACTACGAGCAGTACTTC. Its protein is CASSQASGRGYYEQYF.

The chain employs TRBV7-2 and TRBJ2-3; D remains unclear. Trimming removed 1 base from V and 2 bases from J, with 13 bases in between. The CDR3 has 16 amino acids. Per germline, CDR1 SGHTA and CDR2 FQGNSA. The CDR3 sequence: CASSLERRPHTDTQYF. As DNA, the CDR3 is TGTGCCAGCAGCTTAGAGCGAAGACCTCACACAGATACGCAGTATTTT.